These T cell receptor beta chains were read from a single sample in a study of radiotherapy plus CTLA-4 blockade in lung cancer. The method was immunoSEQ multiplex PCR; TCRdb's version includes in-frame clones alone and lacks a portion of them. The sample lists more than 30,000 clones; 65% to 75% were seen once. The sample was peripheral blood, taken from a patient treated with radiotherapy plus ipilimumab. These receptors all stem from a human donor with non-small cell lung cancer who had stable disease on radiotherapy plus ipilimumab. Both conserved end residues are part of each CDR3. Fields, in order: clone size, J gene, D gene, V gene, CDR3 DNA, CDR3 protein. D genes are given only for firm matches. Clone size, where shown, is once, few, many, or a class for clones that have expanded.

clone size: few; J gene: TRBJ2-5; D gene: -; V gene: TRBV2; CDR3 DNA: TGTGCCAGCAGTGACAGGCGAGAGACCCAGTACTTC; CDR3 protein: CASSDRRETQYF
clone size: few; J gene: TRBJ1-1; D gene: -; V gene: TRBV19; CDR3 DNA: TGTGCCAGTAGTATTATGGGGATGAACACTGAAGCTTTCTTT; CDR3 protein: CASSIMGMNTEAFF
clone size: few; J gene: TRBJ2-1; D gene: -; V gene: TRBV19; CDR3 DNA: TGTGCCAGTAGTATGGTTAGAGGCTATGAGCAGTTCTTC; CDR3 protein: CASSMVRGYEQFF
clone size: -; J gene: TRBJ2-5; D gene: TRBD2; V gene: TRBV28; CDR3 DNA: TGTGCCAGCAAAGTAGCGGGAGGAGAAGAGACCCAGTACTTC; CDR3 protein: CASKVAGGEETQYF
clone size: -; J gene: TRBJ2-3; D gene: TRBD1; V gene: TRBV29-1; CDR3 DNA: TGCAGCGTAACGGACAGGGCCTTCACAGATACGCAGTATTTT; CDR3 protein: CSVTDRAFTDTQYF
clone size: -; J gene: TRBJ2-5; D gene: -; V gene: TRBV11-2; CDR3 DNA: TGTGCCAGCAGCTTATATGGTAGCGGAAAAGAGACCCAGTACTTC; CDR3 protein: CASSLYGSGKETQYF
clone size: -; J gene: TRBJ2-1; D gene: -; V gene: TRBV10-1; CDR3 DNA: TGCGCCAGCAGTGAGGCGGGACGAAACCTGGATGAGCAGTTCTTC; CDR3 protein: CASSEAGRNLDEQFF
clone size: few; J gene: TRBJ2-1; D gene: -; V gene: TRBV19; CDR3 DNA: TGTGCCAGTAGTATAGCAGGGGTAGGTTTGGCGTTCTTC; CDR3 protein: CASSIAGVGLAFF
clone size: -; J gene: TRBJ2-1; D gene: TRBD2; V gene: TRBV19; CDR3 DNA: TGTGCCAGTAGCCAACGCGGGACTAGCGGTTACAATGAGCAGTTCTTC; CDR3 protein: CASSQRGTSGYNEQFF
clone size: -; J gene: TRBJ2-5; D gene: -; V gene: TRBV7-3; CDR3 DNA: TGTGCCAGCAGCTTAGGAGGATGGGAGACCCAGTACTTC; CDR3 protein: CASSLGGWETQYF
clone size: -; J gene: TRBJ2-1; D gene: TRBD2; V gene: TRBV19; CDR3 DNA: TGTGCCAGTAGTAACGTTGGGGGACTAGCGGACAATGAGCAGTTCTTC; CDR3 protein: CASSNVGGLADNEQFF
clone size: -; J gene: TRBJ2-1; D gene: TRBD1; V gene: TRBV7-8; CDR3 DNA: TGTGCCAGCAGCTTAGCTCGGTTTGCGGGACAGGACAATGAGCAGTTCTTC; CDR3 protein: CASSLARFAGQDNEQFF
clone size: -; J gene: TRBJ1-5; D gene: TRBD1; V gene: TRBV28; CDR3 DNA: TGTGCCAGCAGTTTGGCAGGGGGCCAGCCCCAGCATTTT; CDR3 protein: CASSLAGGQPQHF
clone size: -; J gene: TRBJ1-3; D gene: -; V gene: TRBV29-1; CDR3 DNA: TGCAGCGTTGATGGGAGGGGGACTGGAAACACCATATATTTT; CDR3 protein: CSVDGRGTGNTIYF
clone size: medium-sized; J gene: TRBJ1-2; D gene: -; V gene: TRBV19; CDR3 DNA: TGTGCCAGTAGTATAGGGGCAAGATCTAACTATGGCTACACCTTC; CDR3 protein: CASSIGARSNYGYTF
clone size: few; J gene: TRBJ2-1; D gene: -; V gene: TRBV7-9; CDR3 DNA: TGTGCCAGCAGCTTAGACCTGCCTTTGCAGTTCTTC; CDR3 protein: CASSLDLPLQFF
clone size: medium-sized; J gene: TRBJ1-4; D gene: TRBD1; V gene: TRBV2; CDR3 DNA: TGTGCCAGCAGGAAACAGGGGGTTAATGAAAAACTGTTTTTT; CDR3 protein: CASRKQGVNEKLFF
clone size: -; J gene: TRBJ2-7; D gene: -; V gene: TRBV11-3; CDR3 DNA: TGTGCCAGCAGCTTAGTTGAGACAGGCGGCGGCTCGGCCAAGGTTCTCGAGCAGTACTTC; CDR3 protein: CASSLVETGGGSAKVLEQYF
clone size: -; J gene: TRBJ2-1; D gene: -; V gene: TRBV7-7; CDR3 DNA: TGTGCTAGCAGCTTAGAGGTGGGATTGAACAATGAGCAGTTCTTC; CDR3 protein: CASSLEVGLNNEQFF
clone size: -; J gene: TRBJ2-1; D gene: TRBD2; V gene: TRBV29-1; CDR3 DNA: TGCAGCGCCCCGACTAGCGTGCCTTGGAATGAGCAGTTCTTC; CDR3 protein: CSAPTSVPWNEQFF
clone size: -; J gene: TRBJ1-2; D gene: TRBD1; V gene: TRBV18; CDR3 DNA: TGTGCCAGCTCGCCAGATCAGGGGGCAAGCTATGGCTACACCTTC; CDR3 protein: CASSPDQGASYGYTF
clone size: -; J gene: TRBJ1-5; D gene: -; V gene: TRBV19; CDR3 DNA: TGTGCCAGTAGCCCGGGACATCCCAATCAGCCCCAGCATTTT; CDR3 protein: CASSPGHPNQPQHF